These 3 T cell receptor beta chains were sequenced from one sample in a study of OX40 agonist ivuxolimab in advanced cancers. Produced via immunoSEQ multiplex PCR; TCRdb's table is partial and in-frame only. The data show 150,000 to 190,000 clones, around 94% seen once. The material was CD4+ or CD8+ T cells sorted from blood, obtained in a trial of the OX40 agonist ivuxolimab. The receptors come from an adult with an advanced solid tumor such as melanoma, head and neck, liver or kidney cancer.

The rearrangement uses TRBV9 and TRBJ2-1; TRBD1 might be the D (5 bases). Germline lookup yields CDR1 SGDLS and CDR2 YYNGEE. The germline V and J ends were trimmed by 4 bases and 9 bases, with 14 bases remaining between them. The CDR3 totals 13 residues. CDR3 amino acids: CASSFPGQGEQFF. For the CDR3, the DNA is TGTGCCAGCAGCTTTCCCGGCCAGGGTGAGCAGTTCTTC.

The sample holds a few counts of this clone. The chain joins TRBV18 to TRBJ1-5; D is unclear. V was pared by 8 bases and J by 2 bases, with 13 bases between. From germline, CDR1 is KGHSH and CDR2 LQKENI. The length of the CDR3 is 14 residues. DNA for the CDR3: TGTGCCAGCCGTCCCGGACCCGGCAATCAGCCCCAGCATTTT. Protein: CASRPGPGNQPQHF.

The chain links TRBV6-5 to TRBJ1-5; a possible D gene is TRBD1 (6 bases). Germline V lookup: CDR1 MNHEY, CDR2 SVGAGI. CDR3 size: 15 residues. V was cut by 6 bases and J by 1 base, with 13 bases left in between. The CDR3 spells CASSTTGLSNQPQHF. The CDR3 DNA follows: TGTGCCAGCAGCACTACAGGGTTGAGCAATCAGCCCCAGCATTTT.